This TCR beta chain derives from a study of T cells in Graves' hyperthyroidism and ophthalmopathy. Study-level findings and limits: Peripheral blood also featured most of the thyroid clonotypes expanded above 0.001.

It was over 9.5 ml of fresh peripheral blood that supplied the PBMCs. TCR beta CDR3 regions were amplified from RNA. With the HTBI primer set, the TCR CDR3 went through a first round of RT-PCR. TCRdb passed the multiplex PCR reads through MiXCR, listing each CDR3 protein once. The data contain nearly 600,000 distinct CDR3 sequences, about 14% of them seen just once; the ten biggest clones take up 7.1%. This clonotype was counted at least ten times. Its antigen is not identified. The germline V gene has CDR1 SGHAT and CDR2 FQNNGV. V was cut by 3 bases and J by 3 bases, with 9 bases left in between. This CDR3 region has 14 residues.

Sequences were obtained from blood. V gene TRBV11-2 combines with J gene TRBJ2-1; a possible D gene is TRBD2 (6 bases). This clonotype originated in a woman between 18 and 29 years old with Graves' ophthalmopathy. CDR3 loop: CASSLSEGYNEQFF. Written as DNA, the CDR3 is TGTGCCAGCAGCTTGTCGGAGGGCTACAATGAGCAGTTCTTC. The full variable domain, its missing parts supplied by reference TRBV11-2 and TRBJ2-1, is EAGVAQSPRYKIIEKRQSVAFWCNPISGHATLYWYQQILGQGPKLLIQFQNNGVVDDSQLPKDRFSAERLKGVDSTLKIQPAKLEDSAVYLCASSLSEGYNEQFFGPGTRLTVL.